This T cell receptor beta chain was retrieved from a study of blood T cell repertoires in COVID-19. About the study: Italy, Spain and the United States were the sources of the convalescent and acute COVID-19 samples. The cDNA or gDNA used as material had been derived from T cells, B-cell-depleted T cells, or PBMCs.

Original methodology: Using reference gene primer amplification, nucleated cell counts were estimated. Generated by immunoSEQ multiplex PCR, the TCRdb table keeps only in-frame clones and is missing some. The D gene and trimming were derived from the DNA, and the V and J assignments and clone size from that table. The sample includes fewer than 70,000 clones, roughly 90% of them seen just once. Germline values: CDR1 SGHTS, CDR2 YDEGEE. CDR3 length: 15 amino acids. Deletions cut 0 bases from V and 3 bases from J, with 10 bases between. The specimen sequenced was peripheral blood. This sequence originates from a human donor in a cohort sampled during active COVID-19. V and J are TRBV5-8 and TRBJ1-5; TRBD1 is a possible D gene (5 bases). The CDR3 region has the DNA TGTGCCAGCAGCTTGGACAGGAACACCAATCAGCCCCAGCATTTT. Protein sequence: CASSLDRNTNQPQHF.